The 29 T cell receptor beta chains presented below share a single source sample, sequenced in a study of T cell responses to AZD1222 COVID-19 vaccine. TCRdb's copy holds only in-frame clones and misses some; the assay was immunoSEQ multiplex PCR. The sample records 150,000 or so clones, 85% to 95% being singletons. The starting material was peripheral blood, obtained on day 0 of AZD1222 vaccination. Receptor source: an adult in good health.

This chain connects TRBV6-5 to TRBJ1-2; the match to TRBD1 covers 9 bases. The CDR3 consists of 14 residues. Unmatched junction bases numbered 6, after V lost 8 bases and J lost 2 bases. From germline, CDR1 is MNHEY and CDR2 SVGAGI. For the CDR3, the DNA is TGTGCCAGCCGTCCCGGGACAGGGAACTATGGCTACACCTTC. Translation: CASRPGTGNYGYTF.

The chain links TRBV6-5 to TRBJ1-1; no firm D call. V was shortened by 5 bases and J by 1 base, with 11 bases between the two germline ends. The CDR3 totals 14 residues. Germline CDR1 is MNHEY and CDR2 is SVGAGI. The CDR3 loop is CASSTQIRNTEAFF. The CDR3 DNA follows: TGTGCCAGCAGTACCCAGATACGGAACACTGAAGCTTTCTTT.

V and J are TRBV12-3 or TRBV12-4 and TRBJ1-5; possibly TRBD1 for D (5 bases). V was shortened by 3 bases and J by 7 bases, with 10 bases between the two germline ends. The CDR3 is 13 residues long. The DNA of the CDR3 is TGTGCCAGCAGTTTTAGGGGAGTACAGCCCCAGCATTTT. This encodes CASSFRGVQPQHF.

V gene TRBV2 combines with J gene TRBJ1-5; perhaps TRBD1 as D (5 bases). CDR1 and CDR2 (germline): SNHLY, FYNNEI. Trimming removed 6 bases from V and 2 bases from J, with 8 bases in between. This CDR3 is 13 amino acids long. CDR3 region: CASRGERNQPQHF. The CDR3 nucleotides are TGTGCCAGCAGGGGGGAGCGCAATCAGCCCCAGCATTTT. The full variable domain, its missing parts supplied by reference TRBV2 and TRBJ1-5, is EPEVTQTPSHQVTQMGQEVILRCVPISNHLYFYWYRQILGQKVEFLVSFYNNEISEKSEIFDDQFSVERPDGSNFTLKIRSTKLEDSAMYFCASRGERNQPQHFGDGTRLSIL.

For the CDR3, the DNA is TGTGCCATCAGCCCGACTAGCGGGGGGGCCGGGGGCCCAGATACGCAGTATTTT. This gives the protein CAISPTSGGAGGPDTQYF. The genes are TRBV10-3 and TRBJ2-3; 14 bases align to TRBD2. This CDR3 has 18 residues. Germline trimming cut 6 bases from V and 4 bases from J; bases unmatched to any gene: 12. Germline CDR1 ENHRY, CDR2 SYGVKD.

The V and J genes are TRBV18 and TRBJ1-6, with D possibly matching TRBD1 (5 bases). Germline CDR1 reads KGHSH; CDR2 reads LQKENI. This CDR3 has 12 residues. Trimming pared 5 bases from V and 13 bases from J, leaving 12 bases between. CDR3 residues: CASSGTRDPLHF. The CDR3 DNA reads TGTGCCAGCTCAGGGACCCGCGATCCCCTCCACTTT.

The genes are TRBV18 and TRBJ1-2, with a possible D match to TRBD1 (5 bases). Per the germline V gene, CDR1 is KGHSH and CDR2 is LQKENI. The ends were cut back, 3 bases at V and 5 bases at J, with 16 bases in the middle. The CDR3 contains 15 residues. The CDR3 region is CASSPARVESYGYTF. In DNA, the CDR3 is TGTGCCAGCTCACCTGCCAGGGTCGAGAGTTATGGCTACACCTTC. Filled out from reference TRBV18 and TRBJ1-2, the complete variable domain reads NAGVMQNPRHLVRRRGQEARLRCSPMKGHSHVYWYRQLPEEGLKFMVYLQKENIIDESGMPKERFSAEFPKEGPSILRIQQVVRGDSAAYFCASSPARVESYGYTFGSGTRLTVV.

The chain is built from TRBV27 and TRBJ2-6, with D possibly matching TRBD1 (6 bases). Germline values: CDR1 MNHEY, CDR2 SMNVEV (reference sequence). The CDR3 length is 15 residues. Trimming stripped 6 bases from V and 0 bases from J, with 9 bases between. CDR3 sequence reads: CASRPGASGANVLTF. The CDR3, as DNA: TGTGCCAGCAGGCCAGGGGCCTCTGGGGCCAACGTCCTGACTTTC.

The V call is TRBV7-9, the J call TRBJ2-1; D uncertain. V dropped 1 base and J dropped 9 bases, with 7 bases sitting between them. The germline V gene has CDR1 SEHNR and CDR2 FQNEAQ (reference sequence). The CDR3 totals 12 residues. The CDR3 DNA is TGTGCCAGCAGCTTAGGGGCAATTGAGCAGTTCTTC. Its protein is CASSLGAIEQFF.

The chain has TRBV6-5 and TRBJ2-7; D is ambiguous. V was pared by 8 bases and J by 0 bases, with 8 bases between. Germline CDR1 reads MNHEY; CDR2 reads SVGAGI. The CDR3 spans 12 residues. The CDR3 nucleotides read TGTGCCAGCGAAGGAAGCTCCTACGAGCAGTACTTC. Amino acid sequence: CASEGSSYEQYF.

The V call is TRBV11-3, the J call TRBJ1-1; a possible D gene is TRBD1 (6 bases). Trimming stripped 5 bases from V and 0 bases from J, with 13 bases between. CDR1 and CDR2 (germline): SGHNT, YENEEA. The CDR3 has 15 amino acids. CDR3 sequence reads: CASSLGGGMNTEAFF. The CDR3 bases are TGTGCCAGCAGCCTCGGAGGGGGGATGAACACTGAAGCTTTCTTT.

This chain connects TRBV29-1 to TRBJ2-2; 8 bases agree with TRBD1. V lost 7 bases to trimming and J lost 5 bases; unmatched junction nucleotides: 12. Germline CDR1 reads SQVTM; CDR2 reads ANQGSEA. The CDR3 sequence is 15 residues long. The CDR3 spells CSARTGIGVTGELFF. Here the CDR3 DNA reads TGCAGCGCCCGGACAGGGATAGGGGTTACCGGGGAGCTGTTTTTT.

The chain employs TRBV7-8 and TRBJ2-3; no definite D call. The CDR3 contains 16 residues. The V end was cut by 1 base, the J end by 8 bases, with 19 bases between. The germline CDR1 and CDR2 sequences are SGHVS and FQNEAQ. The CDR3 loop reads CASSLDAPRPSGTQYF. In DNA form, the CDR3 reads TGTGCCAGCAGCTTAGACGCTCCGCGACCCTCGGGTACGCAGTATTTT.

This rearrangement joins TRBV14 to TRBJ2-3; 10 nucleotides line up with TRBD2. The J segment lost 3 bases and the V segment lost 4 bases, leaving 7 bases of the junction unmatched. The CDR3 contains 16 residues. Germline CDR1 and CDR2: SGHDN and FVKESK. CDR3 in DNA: TGTGCCAGCAGCCTAAAGCGGGGGGGTCGGACAGATACGCAGTATTTT. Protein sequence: CASSLKRGGRTDTQYF.

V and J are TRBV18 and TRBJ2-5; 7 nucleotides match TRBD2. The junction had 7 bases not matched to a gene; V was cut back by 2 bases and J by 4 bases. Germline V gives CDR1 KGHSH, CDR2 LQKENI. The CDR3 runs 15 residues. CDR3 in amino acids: CASSPTAGTGETQYF. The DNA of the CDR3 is TGTGCCAGCTCACCAACAGCGGGGACGGGAGAGACCCAGTACTTC.

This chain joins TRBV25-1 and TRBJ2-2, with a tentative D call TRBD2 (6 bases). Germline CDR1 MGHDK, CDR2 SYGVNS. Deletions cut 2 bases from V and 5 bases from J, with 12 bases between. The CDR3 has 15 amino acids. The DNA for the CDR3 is TGTGCCAGCAGTGAACGTGGCGGGGTAACCGGGGAGCTGTTTTTT. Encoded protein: CASSERGGVTGELFF. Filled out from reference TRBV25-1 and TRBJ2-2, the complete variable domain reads EADIYQTPRYLVIGTGKKITLECSQTMGHDKMYWYQQDPGMELHLIHYSYGVNSTEKGDLSSESTVSRIRTEHFPLTLESARPSHTSQYLCASSERGGVTGELFFGEGSRLTVL.

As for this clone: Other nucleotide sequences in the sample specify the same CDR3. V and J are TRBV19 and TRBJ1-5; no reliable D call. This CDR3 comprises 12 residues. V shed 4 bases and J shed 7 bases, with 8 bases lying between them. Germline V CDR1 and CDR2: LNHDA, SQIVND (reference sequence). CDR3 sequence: CASSTGLQPQHF. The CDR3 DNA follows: TGTGCCAGTAGTACCGGGTTGCAGCCCCAGCATTTT.

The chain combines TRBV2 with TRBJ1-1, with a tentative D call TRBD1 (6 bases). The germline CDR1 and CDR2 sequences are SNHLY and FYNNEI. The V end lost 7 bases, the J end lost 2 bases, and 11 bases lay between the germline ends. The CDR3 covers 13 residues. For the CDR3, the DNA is TGTGCCAGCATCCGGGACACCAACACTGAAGCTTTCTTT. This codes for CASIRDTNTEAFF.

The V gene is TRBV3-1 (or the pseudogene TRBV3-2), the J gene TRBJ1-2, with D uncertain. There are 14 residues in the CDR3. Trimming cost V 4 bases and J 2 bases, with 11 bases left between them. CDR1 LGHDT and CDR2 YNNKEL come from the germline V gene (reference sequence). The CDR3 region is CASSPSTRNYGYTF. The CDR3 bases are TGTGCCAGCAGCCCCTCGACAAGGAACTATGGCTACACCTTC.

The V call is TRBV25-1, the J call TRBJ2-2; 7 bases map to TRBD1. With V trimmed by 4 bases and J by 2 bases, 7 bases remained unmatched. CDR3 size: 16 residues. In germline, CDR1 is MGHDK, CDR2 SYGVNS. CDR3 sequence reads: CASSVPGTENTGELFF. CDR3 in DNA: TGTGCCAGCAGTGTTCCCGGGACAGAAAACACCGGGGAGCTGTTTTTT.

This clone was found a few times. The CDR3 here is CASGEPPNQPQHF. The CDR3 nucleotides are TGTGCCAGTGGGGAGCCCCCCAATCAGCCCCAGCATTTT. The rearrangement links TRBV19 to TRBJ1-5; D is uncertain. This CDR3 contains 13 residues. The V end was cut by 8 bases, the J end by 3 bases, with 11 bases between. Germline CDR1 reads LNHDA; CDR2 reads SQIVND (reference sequence).

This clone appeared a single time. The DNA of the CDR3 is TGTGCCAGCAGGCCTGAAGCTGGGGAGCTGTTTTTT. Translated: CASRPEAGELFF. The chain recombines TRBV12-3 or TRBV12-4 with TRBJ2-2; D gene ambiguous. The CDR3 is made up of 12 amino acids. V was shortened by 6 bases and J by 8 bases, with 10 bases between the two germline ends.

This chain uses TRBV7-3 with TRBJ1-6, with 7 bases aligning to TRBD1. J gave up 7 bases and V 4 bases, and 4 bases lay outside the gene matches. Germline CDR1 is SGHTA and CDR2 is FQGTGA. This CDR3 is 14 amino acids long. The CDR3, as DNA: TGTGCCAGCAGCTGGGGACAGATGAATTCACCCCTCCACTTT. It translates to CASSWGQMNSPLHF.

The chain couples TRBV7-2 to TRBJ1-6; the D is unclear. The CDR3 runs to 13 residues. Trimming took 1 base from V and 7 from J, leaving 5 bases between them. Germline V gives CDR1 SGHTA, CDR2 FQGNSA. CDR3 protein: CASSLDGNSPLHF. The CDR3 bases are TGTGCCAGCAGCTTAGACGGGAATTCACCCCTCCACTTT.

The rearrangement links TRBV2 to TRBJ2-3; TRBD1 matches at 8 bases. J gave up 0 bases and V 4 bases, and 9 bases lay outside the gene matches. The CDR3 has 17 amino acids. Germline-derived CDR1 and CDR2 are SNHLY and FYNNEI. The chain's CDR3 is CASSAIQGDYSTDTQYF. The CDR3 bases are TGTGCCAGCAGTGCGATACAGGGGGATTATAGCACAGATACGCAGTATTTT. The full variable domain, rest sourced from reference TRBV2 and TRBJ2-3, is EPEVTQTPSHQVTQMGQEVILRCVPISNHLYFYWYRQILGQKVEFLVSFYNNEISEKSEIFDDQFSVERPDGSNFTLKIRSTKLEDSAMYFCASSAIQGDYSTDTQYFGPGTRLTVL.

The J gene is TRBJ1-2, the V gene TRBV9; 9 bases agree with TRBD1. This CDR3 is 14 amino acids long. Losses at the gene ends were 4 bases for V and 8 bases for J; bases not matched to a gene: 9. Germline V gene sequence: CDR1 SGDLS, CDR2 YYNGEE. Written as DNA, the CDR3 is TGTGCCAGCAGCCCAACTGGGACAGGGCACGGCTACACCTTC. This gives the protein CASSPTGTGHGYTF.

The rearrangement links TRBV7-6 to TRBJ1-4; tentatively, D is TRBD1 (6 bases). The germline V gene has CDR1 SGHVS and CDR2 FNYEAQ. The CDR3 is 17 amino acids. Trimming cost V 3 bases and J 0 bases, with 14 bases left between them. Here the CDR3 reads CASSFDLDSATNEKLFF. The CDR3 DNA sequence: TGTGCCAGCAGCTTCGACTTGGACAGTGCAACTAATGAAAAACTGTTTTTT. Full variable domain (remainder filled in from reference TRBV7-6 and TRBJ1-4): GAGVSQSPRYKVTKRGQDVALRCDPISGHVSLYWYRQALGQGPEFLTYFNYEAQQDKSGLPNDRFSAERPEGSISTLTIQRTEQRDSAMYRCASSFDLDSATNEKLFFGSGTQLSVL.

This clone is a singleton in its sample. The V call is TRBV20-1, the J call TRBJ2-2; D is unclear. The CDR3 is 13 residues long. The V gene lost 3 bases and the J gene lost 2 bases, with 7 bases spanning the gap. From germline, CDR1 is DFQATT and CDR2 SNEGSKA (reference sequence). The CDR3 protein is CSASGPNTGELFF. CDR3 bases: TGCAGTGCTAGTGGTCCTAACACCGGGGAGCTGTTTTTT.

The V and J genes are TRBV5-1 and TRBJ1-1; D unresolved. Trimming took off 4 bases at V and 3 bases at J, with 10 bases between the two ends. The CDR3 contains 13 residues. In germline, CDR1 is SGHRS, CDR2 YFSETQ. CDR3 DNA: TGCGCCAGCAGCAATGGGTGGGACACTGAAGCTTTCTTT. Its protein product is CASSNGWDTEAFF.